Presented here are 24 T cell receptor beta chains from one specimen sequenced in a study of blood T cell repertoires in COVID-19. Data came from immunoSEQ multiplex PCR; TCRdb stores just in-frame clones and leaves some out. The sample holds about 52,000 clones, around four fifths seen once. Sequencing was performed on peripheral blood. The receptors were gathered from a man in his 70s with active COVID-19.

V gene TRBV6-2 or TRBV6-3 combines with J gene TRBJ2-3; TRBD2 matches at 12 bases. CDR1 is MNHEY, CDR2 SVGEGT, per germline. The CDR3 extends over 17 amino acids. Losses at the gene ends were 0 bases for V and 0 bases for J; bases not matched to a gene: 1. The CDR3 DNA reads as TGTGCCAGCAGTTACTCGACTAGCGGGGGTAGCACAGATACGCAGTATTTT. Amino acid sequence: CASSYSTSGGSTDTQYF.

In this sample, this clone turned up a few times. V and J are TRBV9 and TRBJ1-2; no firm D call. The CDR3 contains 16 residues. In germline, CDR1 is SGDLS, CDR2 YYNGEE. Trimming stripped 0 bases from V and 4 bases from J, with 16 bases between. The CDR3 region is CASSVGMAEGSYGYTF. The CDR3 DNA follows: TGTGCCAGCAGCGTAGGAATGGCAGAGGGCAGCTATGGCTACACCTTC.

The rearrangement links TRBV5-1 to TRBJ2-3, with D unresolved. Looked up from germline, CDR1 is SGHRS and CDR2 is YFSETQ. There are 12 residues in the CDR3. The ends were cut back, 4 bases at V and 4 bases at J, with 7 bases in the middle. The CDR3 sequence is CASSPQSDTQYF. CDR3 bases: TGCGCCAGCAGCCCCCAGTCAGATACGCAGTATTTT.

This clone came up a few times. The gene calls are TRBV27 and TRBJ2-7, with 8 bases aligning to TRBD2. CDR1 is MNHEY, CDR2 SMNVEV, per germline (reference sequence). The CDR3 is 14 residues long. Germline trimming cut 2 bases from V and 9 bases from J; bases unmatched to any gene: 9. CDR3 bases: TGTGCCAGCAGTTTAACTGGGACTAGAGGCAGGCAGTACTTC. It is translated as CASSLTGTRGRQYF.

V usage is TRBV1 and J usage is TRBJ2-1; TRBD2, as called in the table, went unchecked against the DNA. TRBV1 counts as a pseudogene. The CDR3 covers 15 residues. Written as DNA, the CDR3 is TGCACCAGCAGCCGTAGCGGGGGAATACCGTATGAGCAGTTCTTC. Amino acid sequence: CTSSRSGGIPYEQFF.

A single count supports this clone. The chain carries TRBV30 and TRBJ2-1, with a weak D call TRBD1 (5 bases). From germline, CDR1 is GTSNPN and CDR2 SVGIG (reference sequence). The V gene lost 2 bases and the J gene lost 5 bases, with 10 bases spanning the gap. This CDR3 comprises 13 residues. CDR3 amino acids: CAWSRGTDNEQFF. The DNA for the CDR3 is TGTGCCTGGAGTAGGGGCACGGACAATGAGCAGTTCTTC.

This clone was seen only a few times. The gene calls are TRBV5-6 and TRBJ1-1; tentative D call: TRBD1 (5 bases). The CDR3 has 14 residues. Germline assignment: CDR1 SGHDT and CDR2 YYEEEE. The V end was cut by 2 bases, the J end by 3 bases, with 11 bases between. CDR3 DNA sequence: TGTGCCAGCAGCTTAAGGTGGGGGGACACTGAAGCTTTCTTT. It encodes CASSLRWGDTEAFF.

This clone showed up just once. The rearrangement links TRBV7-2 to TRBJ2-3, with a weak D call TRBD2 (5 bases). V gave up 5 bases and J gave up 3 bases, with 15 bases separating them. Germline V gene sequence: CDR1 SGHTA, CDR2 FQGNSA. This CDR3 region has 15 residues. The CDR3: CASSRDGVGTDTQYF. Here the CDR3 DNA reads TGTGCCAGCAGCCGCGACGGGGTGGGGACAGATACGCAGTATTTT.

The chain couples TRBV3-1 (or the pseudogene TRBV3-2) to TRBJ2-2; 10 nucleotides match TRBD1. The V segment lost 4 bases and the J segment 6 bases; nucleotides outside the gene matches: 5. Per the germline V gene, CDR1 is LGHDT and CDR2 is YNNKEL (reference sequence). The CDR3 totals 15 residues. CDR3 in amino acids: CASSRGTGDPGELFF. Here the CDR3 DNA reads TGTGCCAGCAGCCGAGGGACAGGGGATCCCGGGGAGCTGTTTTTT.

This sequence joins TRBV19 and TRBJ2-1; D not resolved. V was shortened by 3 bases and J by 3 bases, with 18 bases between the two germline ends. Germline values: CDR1 LNHDA, CDR2 SQIVND (reference sequence). The CDR3 is 17 amino acids. The CDR3 nucleotides read TGTGCCAGTAGTATGATGAAGCTACGGGTCGGCTACAATGAGCAGTTCTTC. Translating gives CASSMMKLRVGYNEQFF.

This sequence joins TRBV20-1 and TRBJ2-1; D is perhaps TRBD2 (6 bases). The ends were cut back, 3 bases at V and 3 bases at J, with 15 bases in the middle. The germline CDR1 and CDR2 sequences are DFQATT and SNEGSKA (reference sequence). The CDR3 length is 15 residues. The CDR3 nucleotides read TGCAGTGCTAGTGGGCCGGGACTGTACTACAATGAGCAGTTCTTC. Translating it yields CSASGPGLYYNEQFF.

J is TRBJ1-2 and V is TRBV4-3; 9 bases are a match to TRBD1. This CDR3 has 16 amino acids. Germline V gives CDR1 LGHNA, CDR2 YSLEER. V shed 0 bases, J shed 4 bases, and the junction held 6 bases outside the gene matches. CDR3 amino acids: CASSQDLGQGPYGYTF. CDR3 sequence (DNA): TGCGCCAGCAGCCAAGATTTGGGACAGGGTCCCTATGGCTACACCTTC.

This chain joins TRBV29-1 and TRBJ1-4; D ambiguous. This CDR3 contains 17 residues. Germline lookup yields CDR1 SQVTM and CDR2 ANQGSEA. V lost 4 bases, J lost 2 bases, and 20 bases lay in between. The CDR3 is CSVGGALGSGTNEKLFF. The CDR3 nucleotides are TGCAGCGTTGGCGGAGCGTTAGGGAGCGGGACTAATGAAAAACTGTTTTTT.

V usage is TRBV5-1 and J usage is TRBJ1-1, with 7 bases identical to TRBD1. Germline V gene lookup returns CDR1 SGHRS and CDR2 YFSETQ. J lost 4 bases, V lost 4 bases, and 22 bases had no gene match. The length of the CDR3 is 19 residues. The CDR3 sequence: CASSPQPPTRTGGGTEAFF. CDR3 nucleotides: TGCGCCAGCAGCCCCCAGCCCCCCACAAGGACAGGTGGGGGCACTGAAGCTTTCTTT.

The rearrangement links TRBV2 to TRBJ2-7; 9 positions match TRBD1. The germline gives CDR1 SNHLY, CDR2 FYNNEI. The CDR3 totals 15 residues. V was pared by 3 bases and J by 0 bases, with 3 bases of the junction left unmatched. The CDR3 loop is CASSDLTGGSYEQYF. CDR3 DNA sequence: TGTGCCAGCAGTGACCTGACAGGGGGCTCCTACGAGCAGTACTTC.

The CDR3: CATSDLAPGLAGERDTQYF. The CDR3 coding sequence is TGTGCCACCAGTGATTTGGCGCCGGGACTAGCGGGGGAGAGAGATACGCAGTATTTT. This chain uses TRBV24-1 with TRBJ2-3, with 14 bases matching TRBD2. This CDR3 is built from 19 residues. Germline lookup yields CDR1 KGHDR and CDR2 SFDVKD. Trimming cost V 0 bases and J 5 bases; bases outside gene matches: 9.

V and J are TRBV7-2 and TRBJ2-7, with 9 bases matching TRBD1. The CDR3 loop spans 14 amino acids. In germline, CDR1 is SGHTA, CDR2 FQGNSA. Losses at the gene ends were 5 bases for V and 3 bases for J; bases not matched to a gene: 5. The CDR3 DNA reads TGTGCCAGCAGCCCTGGGGACAGGGACTACGAGCAGTACTTC. As protein: CASSPGDRDYEQYF.

The rearrangement joins TRBV4-3 to TRBJ2-1; TRBD2 agrees at 11 bases. The CDR3 loop spans 15 amino acids. The V and J ends lost 6 bases and 6 bases, in that order; junction bases with no gene match: 7. From germline, CDR1 is LGHNA and CDR2 YSLEER. The CDR3 sequence: CASRVLAGGPNEQFF. The CDR3 coding sequence is TGCGCCAGCAGGGTTCTAGCGGGGGGCCCCAATGAGCAGTTCTTC.

The rearrangement joins TRBV5-1 to TRBJ2-2; TRBD2 agrees at 7 bases. The CDR3 runs to 15 residues. The germline gives CDR1 SGHRS, CDR2 YFSETQ. The V and J ends lost 5 bases and 4 bases, in that order; junction bases with no gene match: 8. CDR3 region: CASSPGTGGTGELFF. The DNA of the CDR3 is TGCGCCAGCAGTCCTGGGACGGGGGGCACCGGGGAGCTGTTTTTT.

The chain is built from TRBV6-1 and TRBJ1-6; D gene unclear. V was cut by 4 bases and J by 10 bases, with 23 bases left in between. This CDR3 is built from 17 residues. Germline CDR1 is MNHNS and CDR2 is SASEGT. Here the CDR3 reads CASSAQEGFITGSPLHF. CDR3 DNA: TGTGCCAGCAGTGCCCAGGAGGGCTTCATCACGGGGTCACCCCTCCACTTT.

The chain couples TRBV5-1 to TRBJ2-6, with D maybe TRBD2 (5 bases). Germline V gives CDR1 SGHRS, CDR2 YFSETQ. V lost 4 bases to trimming and J lost 1 base, with 12 bases between them. The CDR3 loop spans 16 amino acids. The CDR3 region is CASSPRGFSGANVLTF. In nucleotides, the CDR3 is TGCGCCAGCAGCCCCCGAGGGTTTTCTGGGGCCAACGTCCTGACTTTC.

The V and J genes are TRBV9 and TRBJ2-5, with 7 nucleotides matching TRBD2. V lost 7 bases to trimming and J lost 4 bases; unmatched junction nucleotides: 13. CDR1 SGDLS and CDR2 YYNGEE come from the germline V gene. The CDR3 is made up of 15 amino acids. The CDR3 DNA reads TGTGCCAGCGCCCCCGGGGGGAGGGAACGAGAGACCCAGTACTTC. This gives the protein CASAPGGRERETQYF.

The chain employs TRBV9 and TRBJ2-7, with 8 bases matching TRBD1. The CDR3 length is 16 residues. V lost 0 bases, J lost 2 bases, and 7 bases stayed unmatched. Looked up from germline, CDR1 is SGDLS and CDR2 is YYNGEE. The DNA of the CDR3 is TGTGCCAGCAGCGTAGGGCTCGGGACAGGACCCTACGAGCAGTACTTC. Encoded protein: CASSVGLGTGPYEQYF. The full variable domain, its missing parts supplied by reference TRBV9 and TRBJ2-7, is DSGVTQTPKHLITATGQRVTLRCSPRSGDLSVYWYQQSLDQGLQFLIQYYNGEERAKGNILERFSAQQFPDLHSELNLSSLELGDSALYFCASSVGLGTGPYEQYFGPGTRLTVT.

The chain uses TRBV18 and TRBJ1-6, with D possibly TRBD1 on 5 matching bases. V was shortened by 0 bases and J by 9 bases, with 15 bases between the two germline ends. This CDR3 region has 16 residues. CDR1 is KGHSH and CDR2 is LQKENI in the germline V gene. CDR3 DNA: TGTGCCAGCTCACCACCGTCAAGGGGTATAGGTTCACCCCTCCACTTT. Translating it yields CASSPPSRGIGSPLHF.